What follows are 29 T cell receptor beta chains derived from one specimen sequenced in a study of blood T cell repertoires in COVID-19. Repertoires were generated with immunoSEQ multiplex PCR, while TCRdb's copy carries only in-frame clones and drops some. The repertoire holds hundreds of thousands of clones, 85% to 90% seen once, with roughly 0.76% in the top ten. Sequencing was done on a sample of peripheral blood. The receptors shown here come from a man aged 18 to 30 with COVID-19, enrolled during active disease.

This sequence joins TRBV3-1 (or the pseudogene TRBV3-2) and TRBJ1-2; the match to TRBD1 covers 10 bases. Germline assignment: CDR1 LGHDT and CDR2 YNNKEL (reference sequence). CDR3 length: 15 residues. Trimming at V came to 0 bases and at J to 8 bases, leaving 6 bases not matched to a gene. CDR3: CASSQDPGQGSGYTF. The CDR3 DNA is TGTGCCAGCAGCCAAGATCCGGGACAGGGGTCGGGCTACACCTTC.

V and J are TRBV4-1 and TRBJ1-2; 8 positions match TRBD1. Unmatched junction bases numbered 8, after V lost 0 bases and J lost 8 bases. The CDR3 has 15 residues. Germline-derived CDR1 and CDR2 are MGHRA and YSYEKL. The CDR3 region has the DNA TGCGCCAGCAGCCAAGAGGGGCAGGGGGCGGACGGCTACACCTTC. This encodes CASSQEGQGADGYTF.

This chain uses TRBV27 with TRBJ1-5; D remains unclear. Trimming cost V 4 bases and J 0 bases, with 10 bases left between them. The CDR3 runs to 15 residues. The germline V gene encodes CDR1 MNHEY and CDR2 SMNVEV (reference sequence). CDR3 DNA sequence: TGTGCCAGCAGTTCCGGCACAGCTAGCAATCAGCCCCAGCATTTT. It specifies CASSSGTASNQPQHF.

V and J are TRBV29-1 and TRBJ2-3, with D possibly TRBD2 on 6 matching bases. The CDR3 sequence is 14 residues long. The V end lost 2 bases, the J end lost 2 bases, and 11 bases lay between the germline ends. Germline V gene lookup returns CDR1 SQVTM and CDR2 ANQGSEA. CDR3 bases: TGCAGCGTTGAACCACGGGGGTCCACAGATACGCAGTATTTT. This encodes CSVEPRGSTDTQYF.

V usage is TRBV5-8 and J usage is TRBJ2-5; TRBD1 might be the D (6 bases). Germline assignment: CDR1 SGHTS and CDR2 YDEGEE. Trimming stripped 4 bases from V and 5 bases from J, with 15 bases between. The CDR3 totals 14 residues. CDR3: CASSPTGSRETQYF. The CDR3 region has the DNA TGTGCCAGCAGCCCAACAGGGTCTCGTGAGACCCAGTACTTC. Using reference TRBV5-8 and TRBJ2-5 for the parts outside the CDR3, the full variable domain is EAGVTQSPTHLIKTRGQQATLRCSPISGHTSVYWYQQALGLGLQFLLWYDEGEERNRGNFPPRFSGRQFPNYSSELNVNALELEDSALYLCASSPTGSRETQYFGPGTRLLVL.

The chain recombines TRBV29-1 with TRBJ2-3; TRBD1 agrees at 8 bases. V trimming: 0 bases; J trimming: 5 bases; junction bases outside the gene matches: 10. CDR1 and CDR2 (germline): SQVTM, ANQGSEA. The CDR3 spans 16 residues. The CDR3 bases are TGCAGCGTTGAAGATACAGGACAGGGATTTGGAGATACGCAGTATTTT. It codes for CSVEDTGQGFGDTQYF.

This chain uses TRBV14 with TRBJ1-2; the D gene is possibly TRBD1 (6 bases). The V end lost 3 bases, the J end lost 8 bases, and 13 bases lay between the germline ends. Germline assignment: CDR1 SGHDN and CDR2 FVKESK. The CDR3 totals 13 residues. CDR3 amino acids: CASSHRTEGGYTF. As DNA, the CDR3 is TGTGCCAGCAGCCACAGGACAGAGGGAGGCTACACCTTC.

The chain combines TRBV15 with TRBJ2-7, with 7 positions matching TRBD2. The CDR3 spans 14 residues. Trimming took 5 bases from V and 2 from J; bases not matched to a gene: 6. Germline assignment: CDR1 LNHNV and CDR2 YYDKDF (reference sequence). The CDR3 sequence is CATSWSGATYEQYF. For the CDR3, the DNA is TGTGCCACCAGCTGGAGCGGGGCAACCTACGAGCAGTACTTC. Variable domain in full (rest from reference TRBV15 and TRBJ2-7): DAMVIQNPRYQVTQFGKPVTLSCSQTLNHNVMYWYQQKSSQAPKLLFHYYDKDFNNEADTPDNFQSRRPNTSFCFLDIRSPGLGDTAMYLCATSWSGATYEQYFGPGTRLTVT.

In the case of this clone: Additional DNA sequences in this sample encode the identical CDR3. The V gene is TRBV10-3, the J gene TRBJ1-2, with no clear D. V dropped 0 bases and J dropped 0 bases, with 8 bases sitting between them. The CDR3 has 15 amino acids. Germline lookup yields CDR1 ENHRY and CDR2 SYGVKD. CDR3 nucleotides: TGTGCCATCAGTGAGTCGGTGAGAGCTAACTATGGCTACACCTTC. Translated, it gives CAISESVRANYGYTF.

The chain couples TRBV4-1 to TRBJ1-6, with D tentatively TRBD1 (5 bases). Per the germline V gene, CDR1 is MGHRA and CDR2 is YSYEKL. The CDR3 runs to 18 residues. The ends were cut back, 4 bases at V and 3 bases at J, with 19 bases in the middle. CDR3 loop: CASSLKQEAGNYNSPLHF. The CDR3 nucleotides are TGCGCCAGCAGCCTAAAACAGGAGGCGGGGAACTATAATTCACCCCTCCACTTT.

The CDR3 coding sequence is TGTGCCAGCAGTGTTTTCAAATCCTACGAGCAGTACTTC. This encodes CASSVFKSYEQYF. The chain recombines TRBV2 with TRBJ2-7; D is unresolved. Germline lookup yields CDR1 SNHLY and CDR2 FYNNEI. The CDR3 length is 13 residues. V lost 4 bases to trimming and J lost 1 base, with 8 bases between them.

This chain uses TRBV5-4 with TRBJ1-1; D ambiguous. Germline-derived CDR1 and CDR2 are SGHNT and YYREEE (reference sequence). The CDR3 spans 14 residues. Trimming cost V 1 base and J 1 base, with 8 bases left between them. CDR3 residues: CASSLWRTNTEAFF. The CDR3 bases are TGTGCCAGCAGCTTGTGGAGGACGAACACTGAAGCTTTCTTT.

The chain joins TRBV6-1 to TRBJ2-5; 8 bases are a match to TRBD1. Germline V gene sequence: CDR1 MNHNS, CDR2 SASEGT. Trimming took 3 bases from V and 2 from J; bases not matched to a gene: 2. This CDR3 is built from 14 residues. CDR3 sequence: CASSDWDRQETQYF. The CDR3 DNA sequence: TGTGCCAGCAGTGATTGGGACAGGCAAGAGACCCAGTACTTC.

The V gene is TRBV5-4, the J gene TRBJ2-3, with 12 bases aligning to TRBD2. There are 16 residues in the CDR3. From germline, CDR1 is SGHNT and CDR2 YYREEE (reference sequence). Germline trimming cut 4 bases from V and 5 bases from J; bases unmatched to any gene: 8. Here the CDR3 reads CASSPWTSGKVDTQYF. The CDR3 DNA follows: TGTGCCAGCAGCCCCTGGACTAGCGGGAAGGTAGATACGCAGTATTTT. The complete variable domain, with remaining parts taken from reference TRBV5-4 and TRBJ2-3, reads ETGVTQSPTHLIKTRGQQVTLRCSSQSGHNTVSWYQQALGQGPQFIFQYYREEENGRGNFPPRFSGLQFPNYSSELNVNALELDDSALYLCASSPWTSGKVDTQYFGPGTRLTVL.

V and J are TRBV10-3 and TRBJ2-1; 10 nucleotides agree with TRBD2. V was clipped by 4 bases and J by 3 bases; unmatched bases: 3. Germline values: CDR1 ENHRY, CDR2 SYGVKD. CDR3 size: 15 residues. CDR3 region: CAISGSSGGYNEQFF. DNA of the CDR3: TGTGCCATCAGTGGTTCTAGCGGGGGCTACAATGAGCAGTTCTTC.

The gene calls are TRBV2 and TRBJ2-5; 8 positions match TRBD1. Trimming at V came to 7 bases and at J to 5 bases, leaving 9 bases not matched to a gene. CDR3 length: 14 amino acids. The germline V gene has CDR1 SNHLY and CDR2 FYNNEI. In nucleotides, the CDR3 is TGTGCCAGCACCCCGCAGGGGGCGGGGGAGACCCAGTACTTC. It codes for CASTPQGAGETQYF.

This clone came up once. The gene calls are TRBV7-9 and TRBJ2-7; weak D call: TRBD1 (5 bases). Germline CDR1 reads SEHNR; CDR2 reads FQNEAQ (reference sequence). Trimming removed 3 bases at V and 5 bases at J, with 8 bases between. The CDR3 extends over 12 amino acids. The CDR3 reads CASSFDSNEQYF. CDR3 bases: TGTGCCAGCAGCTTTGACAGTAACGAGCAGTACTTC.

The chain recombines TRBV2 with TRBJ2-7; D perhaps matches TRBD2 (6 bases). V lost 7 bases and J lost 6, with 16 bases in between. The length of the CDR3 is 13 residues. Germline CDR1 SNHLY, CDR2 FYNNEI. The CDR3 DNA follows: TGTGCCAGCAAATCGGGACTGATTACCGAGCAGTACTTC. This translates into CASKSGLITEQYF. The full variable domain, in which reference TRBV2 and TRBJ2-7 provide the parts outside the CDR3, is EPEVTQTPSHQVTQMGQEVILRCVPISNHLYFYWYRQILGQKVEFLVSFYNNEISEKSEIFDDQFSVERPDGSNFTLKIRSTKLEDSAMYFCASKSGLITEQYFGPGTRLTVT.

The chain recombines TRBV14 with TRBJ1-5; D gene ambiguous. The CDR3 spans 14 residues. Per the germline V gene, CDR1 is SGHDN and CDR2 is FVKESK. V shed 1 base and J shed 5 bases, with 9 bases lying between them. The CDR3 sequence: CASSQAGNHQPQHF. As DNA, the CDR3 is TGTGCCAGCAGCCAAGCCGGGAATCATCAGCCCCAGCATTTT.

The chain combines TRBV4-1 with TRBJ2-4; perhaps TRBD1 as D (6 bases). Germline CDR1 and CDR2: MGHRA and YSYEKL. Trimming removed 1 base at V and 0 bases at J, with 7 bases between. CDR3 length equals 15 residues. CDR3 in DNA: TGCGCCAGCAGCCAAGGGGGGCGAGCCAAAAACATTCAGTACTTC. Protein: CASSQGGRAKNIQYF.

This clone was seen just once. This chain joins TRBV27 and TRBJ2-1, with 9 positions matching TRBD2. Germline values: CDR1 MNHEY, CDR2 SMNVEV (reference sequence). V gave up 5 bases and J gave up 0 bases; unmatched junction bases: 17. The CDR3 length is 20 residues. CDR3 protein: CASSRREGSGGHGSYNEQFF. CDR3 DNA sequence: TGTGCCAGCAGTAGACGAGAGGGTAGCGGGGGCCATGGCTCCTACAATGAGCAGTTCTTC.

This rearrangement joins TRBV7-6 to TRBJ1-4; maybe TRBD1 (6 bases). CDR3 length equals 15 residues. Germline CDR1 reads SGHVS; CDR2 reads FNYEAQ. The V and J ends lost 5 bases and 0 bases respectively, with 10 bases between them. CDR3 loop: CASSRGQSTNEKLFF. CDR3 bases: TGTGCCAGCAGCCGCGGACAGTCAACTAATGAAAAACTGTTTTTT.

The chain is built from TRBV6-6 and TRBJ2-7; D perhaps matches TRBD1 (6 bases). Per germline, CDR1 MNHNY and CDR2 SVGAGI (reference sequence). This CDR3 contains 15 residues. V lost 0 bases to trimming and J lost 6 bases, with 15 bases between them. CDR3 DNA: TGTGCCAGCAGTTACTCGATGGCTGGACAGAGCGAGCAGTACTTC. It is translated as CASSYSMAGQSEQYF.

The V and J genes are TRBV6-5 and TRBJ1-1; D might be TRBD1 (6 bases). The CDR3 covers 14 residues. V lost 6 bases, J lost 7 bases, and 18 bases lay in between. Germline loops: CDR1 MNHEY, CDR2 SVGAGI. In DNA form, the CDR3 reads TGTGCCAGCAGCCGACCGGGGGGCTCGGATGAAGCTTTCTTT. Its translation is CASSRPGGSDEAFF.

The CDR3 coding sequence is TGCAGTGCAAGACTGTATACGCAGTATTTT. Its protein product is CSARLYTQYF. V gene TRBV20-1 combines with J gene TRBJ2-3; D is unresolved. The germline CDR1 and CDR2 sequences are DFQATT and SNEGSKA (reference sequence). This CDR3 comprises 10 residues. Trimming took 6 bases from V and 7 from J, leaving 8 bases between them.

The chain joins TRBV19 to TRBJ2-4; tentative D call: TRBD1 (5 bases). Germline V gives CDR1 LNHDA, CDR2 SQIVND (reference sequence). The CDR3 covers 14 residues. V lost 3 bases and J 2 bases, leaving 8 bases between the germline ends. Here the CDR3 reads CASSIAGPKNIQYF. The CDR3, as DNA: TGTGCCAGTAGTATTGCAGGGCCCAAAAACATTCAGTACTTC.

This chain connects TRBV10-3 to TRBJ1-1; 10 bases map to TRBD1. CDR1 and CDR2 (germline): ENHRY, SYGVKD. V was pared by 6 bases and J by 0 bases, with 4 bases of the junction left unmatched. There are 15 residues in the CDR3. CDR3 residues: CAIRGQGQMNTEAFF. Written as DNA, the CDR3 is TGTGCCATCAGGGGACAGGGGCAAATGAACACTGAAGCTTTCTTT.

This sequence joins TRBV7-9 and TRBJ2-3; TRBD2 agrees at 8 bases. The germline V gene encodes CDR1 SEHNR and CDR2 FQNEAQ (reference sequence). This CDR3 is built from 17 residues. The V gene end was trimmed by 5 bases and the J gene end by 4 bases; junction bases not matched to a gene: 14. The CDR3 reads CASSPSVGQREPDTQYF. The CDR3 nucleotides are TGTGCCAGCAGCCCGTCTGTGGGCCAGCGGGAGCCAGATACGCAGTATTTT.

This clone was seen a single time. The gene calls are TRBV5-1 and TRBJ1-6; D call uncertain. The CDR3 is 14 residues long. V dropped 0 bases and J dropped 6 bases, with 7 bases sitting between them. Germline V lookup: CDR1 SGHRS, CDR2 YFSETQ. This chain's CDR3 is CASSLGSSNSPLHF. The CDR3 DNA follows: TGCGCCAGCAGCTTGGGGAGCAGTAATTCACCCCTCCACTTT.